The next 22 T cell receptor beta chains were all read from a single sample in a study of T cell changes during pregnancy in multiple sclerosis. Sequencing was performed with immunoSEQ multiplex PCR; in TCRdb, only in-frame clones are kept and a portion is missing. The table records 50,000 to 65,000 clones, 90% of them present only once. This sample comprised peripheral blood, obtained in the first trimester of pregnancy. The source is a female donor in good health, enrolled as a control in a pregnancy study.

The CDR3 reads CASSQTGTYYGYTF. In nucleotides, the CDR3 is TGTGCCAGCAGTCAAACAGGGACATACTATGGCTACACCTTC. The chain recombines TRBV2 with TRBJ1-2, with D perhaps TRBD1 (6 bases). The CDR3 extends over 14 amino acids. Germline CDR1 is SNHLY and CDR2 is FYNNEI. Trimming stripped 5 bases from V and 3 bases from J, with 13 bases between.

The J gene is TRBJ1-3, the V gene TRBV2; D gene uncertain. From germline, CDR1 is SNHLY and CDR2 FYNNEI. Trimming took 3 bases from V and 3 from J, leaving 12 bases between them. The CDR3 loop spans 15 amino acids. The CDR3 DNA sequence: TGTGCCAGCAGTGAGGGCCTGCTCGGTGGAAACACCATATATTTT. Its protein product is CASSEGLLGGNTIYF.

The chain joins TRBV5-1 to TRBJ1-2, with TRBD1 matching over 7 bases. The CDR3 spans 14 residues. With 4 bases clipped from V and 3 bases from J, the junction kept 6 bases outside the gene matches. Germline-derived CDR1 and CDR2 are SGHRS and YFSETQ. CDR3 sequence: CASSTGQKDYGYTF. For the CDR3, the DNA is TGCGCCAGCAGCACGGGACAGAAAGACTATGGCTACACCTTC.

The chain uses TRBV5-4 and TRBJ2-2; D ambiguous. CDR1 and CDR2 (germline): SGHNT, YYREEE (reference sequence). V gave up 0 bases and J gave up 0 bases, with 6 bases separating them. The CDR3 is made up of 15 amino acids. The CDR3 spells CASSLGLTNTGELFF. Written as DNA, the CDR3 is TGTGCCAGCAGCTTGGGGCTGACGAACACCGGGGAGCTGTTTTTT.

The V call is TRBV10-3, the J call TRBJ1-4, with 8 bases fitting TRBD1. Germline CDR1 reads ENHRY; CDR2 reads SYGVKD. V shed 6 bases and J 4 bases; nucleotides not matched to a gene: 7. The CDR3 is 15 amino acids. CDR3 nucleotide sequence: TGTGCCATCAGACCTACAGGGGGAGATAATGAAAAACTGTTTTTT. As protein: CAIRPTGGDNEKLFF.

The rearrangement uses TRBV5-4 and TRBJ2-3; 13 bases are shared with TRBD2. Germline V lookup: CDR1 SGHNT, CDR2 YYREEE (reference sequence). The CDR3 extends over 16 amino acids. J gave up 6 bases and V 4 bases, and 8 bases lay outside the gene matches. The CDR3 here is CASSQPGLAGPDTQYF. The CDR3 DNA is TGTGCCAGCAGCCAACCGGGACTAGCGGGGCCGGATACGCAGTATTTT.

The CDR3, as DNA: TGTGCCAGCAGCCACGGACAGGGGAATGAAAAACTGTTTTTT. Residues: CASSHGQGNEKLFF. The V call is TRBV5-8, the J call TRBJ1-4; 9 nucleotides align to TRBD1. The CDR3 contains 14 residues. V dropped 4 bases and J dropped 5; count of bases not matched to a gene: 3. Germline CDR1 is SGHTS and CDR2 is YDEGEE. The full variable domain, in which reference TRBV5-8 and TRBJ1-4 provide the parts outside the CDR3, is EAGVTQSPTHLIKTRGQQATLRCSPISGHTSVYWYQQALGLGLQFLLWYDEGEERNRGNFPPRFSGRQFPNYSSELNVNALELEDSALYLCASSHGQGNEKLFFGSGTQLSVL.

The chain links TRBV10-3 to TRBJ2-5; 8 nucleotides agree with TRBD2. Unmatched junction bases numbered 11, after V lost 2 bases and J lost 3 bases. Germline CDR1 is ENHRY and CDR2 is SYGVKD. The CDR3 has 17 amino acids. The CDR3 region has the DNA TGTGCCATCAGTGAGGCACTCTCCAGCGGGAGCGAAGAGACCCAGTACTTC. Translated, it gives CAISEALSSGSEETQYF.

The J gene is TRBJ1-5, the V gene TRBV5-3; no clear D gene. TRBV5-3 is recorded as an ORF, its role being uncertain. The CDR3 runs 16 residues. V dropped 8 bases and J dropped 4 bases, with 22 bases sitting between them. CDR3 bases: TGTGCCAGTTTGCCCAGTAGGGAGACTCGGAATCAGCCCCAGCATTTT. This codes for CASLPSRETRNQPQHF.

V gene TRBV7-3 combines with J gene TRBJ2-7; tentatively, D is TRBD2 (7 bases). Trimming cost V 5 bases and J 6 bases, with 23 bases left between them. Germline V gives CDR1 SGHTA, CDR2 FQGTGA. CDR3 length equals 16 residues. The CDR3 is CASSPDTGGGGREQYF. DNA of the CDR3: TGTGCCAGCAGCCCCGACACCGGGGGAGGGGGTCGCGAGCAGTACTTC.

This sequence joins TRBV18 and TRBJ2-7, with D possibly TRBD1 on 6 matching bases. The V gene lost 4 bases and the J gene lost 3 bases, with 10 bases spanning the gap. Germline loops: CDR1 KGHSH, CDR2 LQKENI. CDR3 length: 13 residues. The CDR3 region is CASSQGQNYEQYF. The DNA for the CDR3 is TGTGCCAGCTCACAGGGACAAAACTACGAGCAGTACTTC.

The J gene is TRBJ1-2, the V gene TRBV25-1; weak D call: TRBD1 (5 bases). V lost 2 bases and J lost 2, with 9 bases in between. The V gene's germline CDR1 is MGHDK and CDR2 SYGVNS. The CDR3 length is 14 residues. CDR3 loop: CASSEPGENYGYTF. In DNA, the CDR3 is TGTGCCAGCAGTGAACCGGGGGAGAACTATGGCTACACCTTC.

The rearrangement joins TRBV28 to TRBJ2-1; TRBD2 matches 12 bases. Germline assignment: CDR1 MDHEN and CDR2 SYDVKM. The CDR3 spans 16 residues. V was pared by 3 bases and J by 7 bases, with 7 bases of the junction left unmatched. CDR3 bases: TGTGCCAGCAGTTTGTCCGGACTAGCGGGATGGAATGAGCAGTTCTTC. It codes for CASSLSGLAGWNEQFF.

The chain joins TRBV19 to TRBJ1-5, with D possibly matching TRBD1 (5 bases). V was clipped by 3 bases and J by 0 bases, with 15 bases between them. The germline CDR1 and CDR2 sequences are LNHDA and SQIVND (reference sequence). The CDR3 sequence is 17 residues long. The CDR3 protein is CASSMRDRPNSNQPQHF. In DNA form, the CDR3 reads TGTGCCAGTAGTATGCGGGACCGACCGAATAGCAATCAGCCCCAGCATTTT.

The rearrangement links TRBV7-9 to TRBJ1-4, with D tentatively TRBD1 (5 bases). Germline V gene sequence: CDR1 SEHNR, CDR2 FQNEAQ (reference sequence). V lost 5 bases to trimming and J lost 7 bases, with 17 bases between them. The CDR3 has 15 residues. The CDR3 loop is CASSRAEGAGEKLFF. In nucleotides, the CDR3 is TGTGCCAGCAGCCGCGCGGAAGGGGCTGGTGAAAAACTGTTTTTT.

This clone showed up just once. CDR3 in amino acids: CASSSGGSYEQYF. The CDR3 nucleotides read TGTGCCAGCAGCTCCGGGGGATCCTACGAGCAGTACTTC. The rearrangement joins TRBV11-3 to TRBJ2-7, with TRBD2 as a possible D gene (6 bases). The germline CDR1 and CDR2 sequences are SGHNT and YENEEA. The ends were cut back, 4 bases at V and 1 base at J, with 8 bases in the middle. This CDR3 contains 13 residues. Full variable domain (rest looked up from reference TRBV11-3 and TRBJ2-7): EAGVVQSPRYKIIEKKQPVAFWCNPISGHNTLYWYLQNLGQGPELLIRYENEEAVDDSQLPKDRFSAERLKGVDSTLKIQPAELGDSAVYLCASSSGGSYEQYFGPGTRLTVT.

This clone was detected once. The junction and the germline gene differ at one end; a read error may be behind it. The J gene is TRBJ1-2, the V gene TRBV29-1, with 10 bases that match TRBD1. In germline, CDR1 is SQVTM, CDR2 ANQGSEA. The CDR3 is 13 residues long. CDR3 region: CSARQGAKYGYTF. In DNA form, the CDR3 reads TGCAGCGCTAGACAGGGGGCTAAATATGGCTACACCTTC. Full variable domain (remainder filled in from reference TRBV29-1 and TRBJ1-2): SAVISQKPSRDICQRGTSLTIQCQVDSQVTMMFWYRQQPGQSLTLIATANQGSEATYESGFVIDKFPISRPNLTFSTLTVSNMSPEDSSIYLCSARQGAKYGYTFGSGTRLTVV.

This sequence joins TRBV5-1 and TRBJ1-1; 7 positions match TRBD1. CDR3 length: 12 residues. Germline V gene lookup returns CDR1 SGHRS and CDR2 YFSETQ. V lost 7 bases and J lost 5; bases outside the gene matches: 5. CDR3 loop: CASGQARTEAFF. CDR3 DNA sequence: TGCGCCAGCGGACAGGCAAGGACTGAAGCTTTCTTT.

The chain has TRBV2 and TRBJ2-7, with TRBD1 identical over 10 bases. V gave up 10 bases and J gave up 3 bases; unmatched junction bases: 6. Germline values: CDR1 SNHLY, CDR2 FYNNEI. The length of the CDR3 is 13 residues. CDR3 DNA: TGTGCCACCTCCGGGACAGGGGACTACGAGCAGTACTTC. Translation: CATSGTGDYEQYF.

The chain employs TRBV11-2 and TRBJ1-4; 9 positions match TRBD1. The CDR3 runs 16 residues. The J segment lost 8 bases and the V segment lost 5 bases, leaving 12 bases of the junction unmatched. CDR1 and CDR2 (germline): SGHAT, FQNNGV. The CDR3 region is CASSRSHRGLGEKLFF. CDR3 DNA: TGTGCCAGCAGCCGCTCTCACAGGGGGCTAGGGGAAAAACTGTTTTTT.

The chain employs TRBV30 and TRBJ2-3; 7 nucleotides align to TRBD1. With V trimmed by 5 bases and J by 7 bases, 9 bases remained unmatched. The CDR3 contains 13 residues. Looked up from germline, CDR1 is GTSNPN and CDR2 is SVGIG (reference sequence). The CDR3 here is CAWAETGSNTQYF. The CDR3 nucleotides read TGTGCCTGGGCTGAGACAGGGTCAAATACGCAGTATTTT.

The genes are TRBV5-1 and TRBJ1-2; unclear D gene. V was cut by 0 bases and J by 7 bases, with 13 bases left in between. The CDR3 runs to 14 residues. Germline CDR1 and CDR2: SGHRS and YFSETQ. The CDR3 spells CASSLELAGVGYTF. The CDR3 DNA reads TGCGCCAGCAGCTTGGAATTGGCCGGGGTTGGCTACACCTTC. Combining the CDR3 with reference TRBV5-1 and TRBJ1-2 gives the whole variable domain KAGVTQTPRYLIKTRGQQVTLSCSPISGHRSVSWYQQTPGQGLQFLFEYFSETQRNKGNFPGRFSGRQFSNSRSEMNVSTLELGDSALYLCASSLELAGVGYTFGSGTRLTVV.